This T cell receptor beta chain was profiled in a study of T cells after posttransplantation cyclophosphamide. General study results and limits: Tissue-infiltrating T cells from skin or gut overlapped little with blood T cells. Later post-transplant blood repertoires were often dominated by donor CD8+ memory clones. After PTCy, TRB diversity resembled that of CNI/methotrexate controls.

Germline CDR1 MNHEY, CDR2 SVGAGI. Trimming took off 7 bases at V and 0 bases at J, with 10 bases between the two ends. This CDR3 is built from 13 residues. Worth noting for this clone: Its antigen is not known.

The repertoire was sequenced with immunoSEQ multiplex PCR; TCRdb's copy has only in-frame clones and lacks some. The sample includes more than 10,000 clones, around 81% seen only once; the top ten take 15%. A marrow graft followed busulfan-fludarabine conditioning, with cyclophosphamide on days +3 and +4. Material: PBMCs, obtained around 2,000 days after allogeneic stem cell transplant with posttransplant cyclophosphamide. This TCR was recovered from a female patient in her 50s who received an allogeneic stem cell transplant from a related donor, was CMV-positive, and had no GVHD. T cells may partly derive from the graft donor. The rearrangement links TRBV6-5 to TRBJ2-7; no definite D call. In DNA, the CDR3 is TGTGCCAGCACCCCCCCGGGCTCCTACGAGCAGTACTTC. This gives the protein CASTPPGSYEQYF.